This TCR beta chain was retrieved from a study of high-grade serous ovarian cancer treatment subgroups listed by TCRdb under 2021. Describing the broader study: On average, each sample produced around 15,000 sequencing reads and some 7,000 unique TCR beta rearrangements. The study profiled TCR beta repertoires in high-grade serous ovarian cancer patients grouped by complete gross resection or neoadjuvant chemotherapy response under a laparoscopic triage algorithm. The cohort comprised some 30 patients: some ten with no residual disease after primary surgery (R0), some ten excellent NACT responders, and some ten poor NACT responders. One primary tumor sample and two metastatic tumor samples were collected from each patient, for a total of around 99 samples.

Spanning cysteine to phenylalanine, the CDR3 consists of 15 amino acids. Only the CDR3 DNA is retained, 45 bases long and in frame from the first base. Based on the germline V gene (reference sequence), the CDR1 and CDR2 sequences are LNHDA and SQIVND. Here V drops 3 bases and J drops 7 bases, and the junction holds 8 bases not matched to any gene. Tumor samples were collected prior to definitive surgery or chemotherapy. Genomic DNA extraction was performed by the MD Anderson Biospecimen Extraction Resource, and TCR sequencing was carried out by the MD Anderson Cancer Genomics Laboratory. Here is what the overall study found, with its caveats: Because bulk tumor TCR sequencing provided no spatial information, insight into HGSC tumor complexity and diversity was limited. TCR clonal relatedness correlated positively with neoantigen level and, by trend, with copy number variation and mutation load from whole-genome sequencing. Repertoire similarity ranging from about 0.1 to 0.85 was observed between tumors from the same patient, whereas almost no similarity was observed between different patients. The TCR repertoire analyses centered on CDR3, and CDR1 and CDR2 were not analyzed.

A word on this clone: It lacks a known antigen. The record has no base qualities; no much larger clone is one base away.

The 85 to 95 tumor samples underwent high-throughput TCR profiling with ImmunoSEQ. As for how the authors treated the data: The repertoire diversity metrics included richness (unique productive sequences), clonality, evenness and relatedness, and the Bhattacharyya coefficient was used to measure similarity between samples. In a sensitivity analysis, TCRs with fewer than two reads were excluded, and consistent conclusions were obtained. Drawn from immuneACCESS, this table holds only the in-frame rearrangements with V and J called that TCRdb kept. Clones are partly lost; checked studies trace under half to an unresolved V gene and leave the rest unexplained. The DNA was the basis for D and trimming; V, J and clone size are from that table. This sample comprises roughly 5,300 clones, 75% of them detected only once. The top ten clones comprise about 6% of the sample.

Specimen: tumor tissue. This receptor was obtained from a human patient with high-grade serous ovarian cancer. The chain uses TRBV19 and TRBJ2-1; the junction holds 8 bases that match TRBD2. The base sequence is TGTGCCAGTAGTATTAGTAGCGGGGCTCTGAATGAGCAGTTCTTC. Its coded protein is CASSISSGALNEQFF.